This T cell receptor (beta chain) was sequenced in a study of T cell changes during pregnancy in multiple sclerosis. Trimming cost V 2 bases and J 5 bases; bases outside gene matches: 4. This CDR3 is 15 amino acids long. Germline-derived CDR1 and CDR2 are SGHNT and YYREEE (reference sequence). Sequenced by immunoSEQ multiplex PCR; TCRdb stores in-frame clones only, minus some. The repertoire holds roughly 40,000 clones, around 90% seen once, with 7.8% in the top ten. This sequence joins TRBV5-4 and TRBJ2-2; 9 bases are a match to TRBD2. This receptor was taken from a female donor with multiple sclerosis, enrolled in a pregnancy study. The specimen comprised CD8+ T cells from peripheral blood mononuclear cells, sampled before pregnancy. Here the CDR3 reads CASSFWREGTGELFF. In DNA, the CDR3 is TGTGCCAGCAGCTTTTGGCGGGAGGGTACCGGGGAGCTGTTTTTT.